Following are 28 T cell receptor beta chains from one sample sequenced in a study of cytomegalovirus exposure and HLA in healthy donors. PCR primers comprised 60 Vbeta and 13 Jbeta primers. The assay was immunoSEQ multiplex PCR, and TCRdb's table has in-frame clones only and misses some. The profile covers around 150,000 clones, with around three quarters appearing a single time and roughly 1.9% taken by the ten largest. Input material: PBMCs. These receptors all come from a man aged 40-49 years in good health and CMV-seronegative.

This chain joins TRBV20-1 and TRBJ2-1; D remains ambiguous. Trimming took off 3 bases at V and 10 bases at J, with 7 bases between the two ends. Germline V lookup: CDR1 DFQATT, CDR2 SNEGSKA (reference sequence). The CDR3 is made up of 10 amino acids. DNA for the CDR3: TGCAGTGCTAGGGGCCTCGAGCAGTTCTTC. It encodes CSARGLEQFF.

The chain combines TRBV29-1 with TRBJ1-6; D ambiguous. V was cut by 5 bases and J by 0 bases, with 14 bases left in between. CDR1 and CDR2 from the germline V gene are SQVTM and ANQGSEA. This CDR3 has 16 residues. This chain's CDR3 is CSVKDGLSSYNSPLHF. The CDR3 region has the DNA TGCAGCGTTAAGGACGGACTGAGCTCCTATAATTCACCCCTCCACTTT.

This chain joins TRBV6-5 and TRBJ2-7, with TRBD1 matching 10 bases. Looked up from germline, CDR1 is MNHEY and CDR2 is SVGAGI. The CDR3 totals 14 residues. V trimming: 5 bases; J trimming: 4 bases; junction bases outside the gene matches: 5. The CDR3 DNA sequence: TGTGCCAGCAGTCGACAGGGGGCCCTTTACGAGCAGTACTTC. Protein: CASSRQGALYEQYF.

The chain has TRBV7-8 and TRBJ2-1; 8 nucleotides agree with TRBD1. With 5 bases clipped from V and 7 bases from J, the junction kept 13 bases outside the gene matches. The CDR3 contains 16 residues. From germline, CDR1 is SGHVS and CDR2 FQNEAQ. CDR3 residues: CASSPGRTGPKNEQFF. The CDR3, as DNA: TGTGCCAGCAGCCCGGGGCGGACAGGGCCGAAGAATGAGCAGTTCTTC.

The rearrangement joins TRBV27 to TRBJ1-5, with 10 positions matching TRBD1. Germline-derived CDR1 and CDR2 are MNHEY and SMNVEV (reference sequence). The CDR3 covers 16 residues. Germline trimming cut 6 bases from V and 4 bases from J; bases unmatched to any gene: 9. Here the CDR3 DNA reads TGTGCCAGCAGGCCTGACAGGGGGCGTGGGAATCAGCCCCAGCATTTT. This encodes CASRPDRGRGNQPQHF.

This clone was counted once. The J gene is TRBJ2-7, the V gene TRBV6-1; D possibly corresponds to TRBD1 (5 bases). Germline CDR1 reads MNHNS; CDR2 reads SASEGT. The V and J ends lost 6 bases and 2 bases respectively, with 14 bases between them. The CDR3 is 14 residues long. The CDR3 DNA follows: TGTGCCAGCAGCCTTAGTGGGGCCACCTACGAGCAGTACTTC. Encoded protein: CASSLSGATYEQYF.

The J gene is TRBJ2-7, the V gene TRBV19; 8 nucleotides line up with TRBD1. Germline assignment: CDR1 LNHDA and CDR2 SQIVND (reference sequence). Losses at the gene ends were 6 bases for V and 5 bases for J; bases not matched to a gene: 9. The CDR3 consists of 14 residues. The CDR3 protein is CASSPTGGLNEQYF. The CDR3, as DNA: TGTGCCAGTAGCCCTACAGGGGGATTAAACGAGCAGTACTTC.

This clone was seen once. At one end, the junction sequence differs from germline, possibly due to a read error. The V gene is TRBV7-9, the J gene TRBJ2-5; D assignment may be TRBD1 or TRBD2 (5 bases each). CDR1 is SEHNR, CDR2 FQNEAQ, per germline (reference sequence). The CDR3 is made up of 15 amino acids. The CDR3 DNA follows: TGTTCCAGCAGCTTAGGGGCTAGCTTCCAAGAGACCCAGTACTTC. It specifies CSSSLGASFQETQYF.

By proportion, this clone is medium-sized. The rearrangement links TRBV12-5 to TRBJ1-5; the D gene is possibly TRBD1 (5 bases). V was clipped by 5 bases and J by 4 bases, with 18 bases between them. In germline, CDR1 is LGHNT, CDR2 FRNRAP. CDR3 length: 16 amino acids. CDR3 bases: TGTGCTAGTGGTCCGGGACTCGGAGAATCTAATCAGCCCCAGCATTTT. Protein product: CASGPGLGESNQPQHF. The whole variable domain, filled in from reference TRBV12-5 and TRBJ1-5, reads DARVTQTPRHKVTEMGQEVTMRCQPILGHNTVFWYRQTMMQGLELLAYFRNRAPLDDSGMPKDRFSAEMPDATLATLKIQPSEPRDSAVYFCASGPGLGESNQPQHFGDGTRLSIL.

The CDR3 loop reads CASSEDRDRHNEQYF. The CDR3 DNA reads TGCGCCAGCAGTGAGGACCGGGACAGGCATAACGAGCAGTACTTC. This chain uses TRBV10-1 with TRBJ2-7, with TRBD1 matching 8 bases. The trim removed 2 bases at V and 5 bases at J, leaving 8 bases unmatched. The length of the CDR3 is 15 residues. Germline V gene lookup returns CDR1 WNHNN and CDR2 SYGVQD (reference sequence).

This clone was seen only once. This rearrangement joins TRBV4-1 to TRBJ2-1; 8 bases are shared with TRBD2. Germline lookup yields CDR1 MGHRA and CDR2 YSYEKL. There are 17 residues in the CDR3. With V trimmed by 2 bases and J by 1 base, 7 bases remained unmatched. The chain's CDR3 is CASSQLRGGGSYNEQFF. The DNA of the CDR3 is TGCGCCAGCAGCCAACTCCGGGGGGGCGGTTCCTACAATGAGCAGTTCTTC.

The chain uses TRBV28 and TRBJ1-6; 7 bases line up with TRBD1. Germline-derived CDR1 and CDR2 are MDHEN and SYDVKM. The CDR3 totals 13 residues. V lost 3 bases, J lost 10 bases, and 3 bases stayed unmatched. The CDR3 loop reads CASSLQGDSPLHF. Here the CDR3 DNA reads TGTGCCAGCAGTTTGCAGGGGGACTCACCCCTCCACTTT.

The chain employs TRBV7-2 and TRBJ2-5; D ambiguous. TRBJ2-7 matches the DNA end more closely, so the J call is doubtful. Germline CDR1 SGHTA, CDR2 FQGNSA. The length of the CDR3 is 14 residues. CDR3 sequence (DNA): TGTGCCAGCAGCTTAGCTGGTGATACCTACGAGCAGTACTTC. It encodes CASSLAGDTYEQYF.

This clone has a single count. The J gene is TRBJ2-6, the V gene TRBV7-3; D is undetermined. The germline gives CDR1 SGHTA, CDR2 FQGTGA. V lost 4 bases, J lost 0 bases, and 10 bases lay in between. The CDR3 contains 16 residues. This CDR3 reads CASSSLASSGANVLTF. CDR3 nucleotide sequence: TGTGCCAGCAGCTCCCTGGCCAGCTCTGGGGCCAACGTCCTGACTTTC.

The chain links TRBV5-1 to TRBJ1-1; D is unresolved. Germline V gives CDR1 SGHRS, CDR2 YFSETQ. Trimming removed 4 bases from V and 6 bases from J, with 13 bases in between. The CDR3 consists of 13 residues. CDR3 in DNA: TGCGCCAGCAGCAACCGAGGTGAATCTGAAGCTTTCTTT. Translated: CASSNRGESEAFF.

This clone was detected only a few times. The chain uses TRBV11-2 and TRBJ2-7, with 8 positions matching TRBD1. Germline trimming cut 5 bases from V and 5 bases from J; bases unmatched to any gene: 17. Germline CDR1 SGHAT, CDR2 FQNNGV. CDR3 size: 17 residues. The CDR3 here is CASSDMGDRRRPDEQYF. The CDR3 DNA reads as TGTGCCAGCAGCGATATGGGGGACAGGAGAAGGCCGGACGAGCAGTACTTC. The full variable domain, completed using reference TRBV11-2 and TRBJ2-7, is EAGVAQSPRYKIIEKRQSVAFWCNPISGHATLYWYQQILGQGPKLLIQFQNNGVVDDSQLPKDRFSAERLKGVDSTLKIQPAKLEDSAVYLCASSDMGDRRRPDEQYFGPGTRLTVT.

The gene calls are TRBV28 and TRBJ2-7; D unclear. The CDR3 totals 15 residues. The V gene lost 2 bases and the J gene lost 7 bases, with 18 bases spanning the gap. Germline V gene lookup returns CDR1 MDHEN and CDR2 SYDVKM. CDR3 sequence: CASSLRELARGEQYF. The CDR3 DNA reads as TGTGCCAGCAGTTTAAGAGAATTAGCCCGTGGGGAGCAGTACTTC.

J is TRBJ2-5 and V is TRBV11-2; D unclear. CDR1 is SGHAT and CDR2 is FQNNGV in the germline V gene. This CDR3 is built from 13 residues. V shed 5 bases and J shed 2 bases, with 9 bases lying between them. The CDR3 DNA follows: TGTGCCAGCAGCCAAACAGTACAAGAGACCCAGTACTTC. Translated, it gives CASSQTVQETQYF.

The chain combines TRBV2 with TRBJ2-5; 10 bases align to TRBD2. The CDR3 covers 15 residues. In germline, CDR1 is SNHLY, CDR2 FYNNEI. With 3 bases clipped from V and 5 bases from J, the junction kept 6 bases outside the gene matches. The CDR3 DNA is TGTGCCAGCAGTGAGCTAGCGGGAGAGTTGGAGACCCAGTACTTC. Protein sequence: CASSELAGELETQYF.

The rearrangement links TRBV18 to TRBJ1-1; D is undetermined. The V and J ends lost 0 bases and 4 bases respectively, with 12 bases between them. The CDR3 extends over 15 amino acids. CDR1 is KGHSH, CDR2 LQKENI, per germline. The CDR3 DNA follows: TGTGCCAGCTCACCACCGTCTGGGCCGGTCACTGAAGCTTTCTTT. The encoded protein is CASSPPSGPVTEAFF.

This clone appeared a single time. The V gene is TRBV23-1, the J gene TRBJ2-7; 7 bases align to TRBD1. TRBV23-1 is labeled an ORF, and its function is uncertain. Trimming cost V 7 bases and J 1 base; bases outside gene matches: 4. There are 13 residues in the CDR3. For the CDR3, the DNA is TGCGCCAGCAACTACAGGGGTTCCTACGAGCAGTACTTC. Translation gives CASNYRGSYEQYF.

The chain couples TRBV7-2 to TRBJ1-2; 7 positions match TRBD1. This CDR3 has 16 amino acids. V lost 2 bases to trimming and J lost 3 bases; unmatched junction nucleotides: 9. CDR1 is SGHTA and CDR2 is FQGNSA in the germline V gene. The CDR3 reads CASSLWPRGKDYGYTF. The CDR3 nucleotides read TGTGCCAGCAGCTTATGGCCCAGGGGGAAAGACTATGGCTACACCTTC.

V is TRBV9 and J is TRBJ1-4; a weak D match, TRBD1 (5 bases). CDR1 is SGDLS and CDR2 is YYNGEE in the germline V gene. Deletions cut 4 bases from V and 1 base from J, with 14 bases between. The CDR3 contains 16 residues. The CDR3 nucleotides read TGTGCCAGCAGCTTCCGAGGCGGGGGAACTAATGAAAAACTGTTTTTT. This gives the protein CASSFRGGGTNEKLFF.

This clone showed up just once. The rearrangement uses TRBV10-3 and TRBJ2-7; maybe TRBD2 (6 bases). The CDR3 sequence is 16 residues long. Germline V gives CDR1 ENHRY, CDR2 SYGVKD. The V end was cut by 6 bases, the J end by 4 bases, with 22 bases between. CDR3 residues: CAISTGSGAGSYEQYF. In nucleotides, the CDR3 is TGTGCCATCAGCACCGGGAGCGGAGCGGGTTCATACGAGCAGTACTTC.

This chain connects TRBV7-2 to TRBJ2-3, with 8 bases identical to TRBD2. V shed 6 bases and J 7 bases; nucleotides not matched to a gene: 9. This CDR3 has 14 amino acids. CDR1 and CDR2 from the germline V gene are SGHTA and FQGNSA. CDR3 region: CASSPHSGINTQYF. The CDR3 DNA is TGTGCCAGCAGTCCCCATAGCGGGATAAATACGCAGTATTTT.

The CDR3 nucleotides are TGTGCCAGCAGTTCTGACCGGACTCCGGCAGGAAACACCATATATTTT. Encoded protein: CASSSDRTPAGNTIYF. V and J are TRBV6-5 and TRBJ1-3; D ambiguous. Germline CDR1 is MNHEY and CDR2 is SVGAGI. V lost 4 bases and J lost 4, with 17 bases in between. This CDR3 has 16 residues.

V gene TRBV4-1 combines with J gene TRBJ2-1, with 9 bases lining up with TRBD2. V lost 0 bases, J lost 7 bases, and 10 bases stayed unmatched. The CDR3 covers 17 residues. Germline CDR1 reads MGHRA; CDR2 reads YSYEKL. In nucleotides, the CDR3 is TGCGCCAGCAGCCAAGATTTTATGCGGGGGGGCAGGAATGAGCAGTTCTTC. This codes for CASSQDFMRGGRNEQFF.

The chain couples TRBV7-6 to TRBJ2-2; maybe TRBD2 (6 bases). Looked up from germline, CDR1 is SGHVS and CDR2 is FNYEAQ. This CDR3 comprises 17 residues. V was cut by 2 bases and J by 3 bases, with 16 bases left in between. DNA for the CDR3: TGTGCCAGCAGCTTATGGCTAGGTGGAGGGGACACCGGGGAGCTGTTTTTT. This encodes CASSLWLGGGDTGELFF.